The present T cell receptor (beta chain) was sequenced within a study of patients and donors after allogeneic stem cell transplantation. This clonotype has just a few counts. CDR1 and CDR2 from the germline V gene are SEHNR and FQNEAQ (reference sequence). V was trimmed by 0 bases and J by 4 bases, leaving 12 bases between them. The CDR3 has 15 amino acids. TCRdb reanalysed the RT-PCR reads using MiXCR and keeps one entry per CDR3 protein. Of 84,000 or so distinct CDR3 sequences detected, about 48% appear once; the ten largest clones hold about 64%. Sequences were obtained from blood, either unsorted or a sorted T cell fraction (not recorded which). The source of this sequence is a human donor who was either an allogeneic HSCT recipient or a stem cell or donor lymphocyte infusion donor (not recorded which). It is not recorded whose cells these are; they may come from a transplant donor. This sequence joins TRBV7-9 and TRBJ1-2; D may be TRBD1 (5 bases). The CDR3 sequence: CASSLATRGIYGYTF. CDR3 in DNA: TGTGCCAGCAGCTTAGCCACGCGGGGGATCTATGGCTACACCTTC.